This TCR beta chain is drawn from a study of regulatory T cells in long-lasting Graves disease. By share of the sample, this clonotype is medium-sized. Time point indicated: newly diagnosed GD, antithyroid drugs for less than 3 months. PBMC RNA served as the TCR library source. Arm-PCR of CDR3 regions and iRepertoire HTBI primers were the basis on which TCR beta libraries were built. Original analysis: Throughout the samples, researchers identified fewer than 80 TRBV and more than twelve TRBJ segments. MiXCR was run by TCRdb on the multiplex PCR reads, yielding one entry per CDR3 protein. For this entry, the V and J calls and clone size follow TCRdb and not the study's own pipeline. The sample consists of a few hundred thousand distinct CDR3 sequences, around 21% of them appearing once. V lost 6 bases and J lost 4; bases outside the gene matches: 6. CDR3 length: 15 amino acids. CDR1 and CDR2 from the germline V gene are MDHEN and SYDVKM.

This specimen was peripheral blood mononuclear cells (PBMCs), taken at new diagnosis, from a patient treated with antithyroid drugs. This TCR derives from a female donor with Graves disease. The chain is built from TRBV28 and TRBJ2-3, with TRBD2 identical over 11 bases. CDR3 DNA sequence: TGTGCCAGCAGCTCCTTAGCGGGGGGGCCAGATACGCAGTATTTT. It specifies CASSSLAGGPDTQYF.